This TCR beta chain was profiled in a study of blood T cell repertoires in COVID-19. Study summary: Nucleic acid was either cDNA or gDNA, and it came from T cells, B-cell-depleted T cells, or PBMCs.

Original processing notes: The assay estimated nucleated cells by amplifying reference gene primers. Generated by immunoSEQ multiplex PCR, the TCRdb table keeps only in-frame clones and is missing some. V and J calls and clone size follow that table, whereas D and trimming were derived from the DNA. The sample shows roughly 140,000 clones, approximately 89% of them seen only once. Trimming left V 7 bases short and J 3 bases short, with 15 bases between. The CDR3 has 14 residues. The V gene's germline CDR1 is MNHEY and CDR2 SVGAGI. This clone has just one count. Sample: peripheral blood. The sequence was collected from a human donor in a cohort sampled during active COVID-19. The rearrangement joins TRBV6-5 to TRBJ1-1; the D gene is possibly TRBD1 (5 bases). The DNA for the CDR3 is TGTGCCAGCACGAGAGGAGGGGCTGACACTGAAGCTTTCTTT. This translates into CASTRGGADTEAFF.